This TCR beta chain was recorded in a study of Graves' ophthalmopathy and Graves' hyperthyroidism. Study-wide points: Blood also contained most of the expanded thyroid clonotypes above 0.001 frequency.

As the template, RNA transcripts were used to amplify TCR beta CDR3 regions. RT-PCR with HTBI primers came first, then second-round multiplex PCR. Each CDR3 protein gets one entry after TCRdb re-called the multiplex PCR reads with MiXCR. The table shows some 350,000 distinct CDR3 sequences, with about a sixth occurring only once. Absence of ophthalmopathy within 18 months of follow-up defined stable hyperthyroidism. At least ten counts were recorded for this clonotype. Antigen unknown. V shed 4 bases, J shed 4 bases, and the junction held 4 bases outside the gene matches. The CDR3 contains 15 residues. The V gene's germline CDR1 is LNHNV and CDR2 YYDKDF (reference sequence).

Sequencing was performed on peripheral blood. This clonotype was obtained from an adult woman with stable Graves' hyperthyroidism. The V call is TRBV15, the J call TRBJ2-6, with 7 bases identical to TRBD1. The CDR3 DNA follows: TGTGCCACCAGCAAGACAGGGTCCGGGGCCAACGTCCTGACTTTC. The encoded protein is CATSKTGSGANVLTF.